This T cell receptor (beta chain) comes out of a study of blood T cells in healthy people across ages (dated by TCRdb to the mid-2010s). Regarding the research as a whole: In model experiments, template switching captured about one uniquely barcoded TCR beta cDNA molecule for every two T cells. Donors were grouped into four age groups: young (average 16 years), middle-aged (over 35), aged (roughly 62) and long-lived (about 89). Two additional independent replicas of 1 million unique cDNA reads from the same blood draw were analyzed for two donors (one aged 18 to 29 and one aged 80 or older). The study measured age-related changes in TCR beta repertoire diversity using deep sequencing normalized with unique cDNA molecular identifiers.

Library preparation employed 5' RACE. These reads were obtained on an Illumina HiSeq 2500. A second PCR of roughly 6 to 12 cycles was performed with a sample-barcoded 5' primer and a J-beta primer mix. A unique molecular identifier was introduced onto each TCR beta cDNA molecule by a template-switch 5' adaptor carrying 12 random nucleotides. Each sample yielded at least 3 million CDR3-containing paired-end reads. First-strand cDNA synthesis was performed from all RNA using the Mint cDNA synthesis kit, with priming by a TRBC-specific oligonucleotide. Following uracil-DNA glycosylase treatment, all cDNA underwent a first 18-cycle PCR with the universal primers M1SS and BC2_uni_R. As for the authors' bioinformatics: For normalization, 1 million high-quality reads, each with a distinct molecular identifier, were randomly selected from each sample. Instead of being binned into consensus sequences, reads with shared molecular identifiers were discarded. MiTCR, set to a Q25 quality threshold and the strictest error-elimination algorithm, was used for CDR3 identification, clonotype clustering and error correction. A nonparametric unseen species model with Euler transformation was used to estimate lower-bound total TCR beta diversity. TCRdb reworked the public reads: Q25 trimming with fastp, MiXCR clone assembly, productive beta chains retained. Entries are consolidated by CDR3 protein sequence, retaining the most common genes and DNA. These V and J calls rely on TCRdb rather than the paper's analysis. Across this sample there are more than 450,000 distinct CDR3 sequences, with roughly a quarter seen only once. The ten largest clonotypes hold 3.6% of the sample.

The paper as a whole reports these results and caveats: Bulk unsorted PBMC profiling prevented conclusive comparison of naive and antigen-experienced compartments. As age increased, observed TCR beta diversity per million T cells dropped in a roughly linear way, and a significant reduction was already evident by age 40. Donor CMV infection status was unknown, potentially confounding age-related changes in expanded clonotypes. The long-lived group showed more naive CD4+ T cells, fewer expanded clones and increased TCR diversity than the aged group, suggesting age selection. Estimates of total diversity from one million sequenced T cells were regarded as lower bounds and underestimates. The percentage of naive T cells measured by flow cytometry correlated strongly with observed TCR beta diversity.

The 39 donors, aged about 6 to 95 years, were systemically healthy Caucasian individuals from Russia. Each donor gave roughly 9.5 milliliters of peripheral blood, collected into EDTA-treated Vacutainer tubes. Ficoll-Paque density-gradient centrifugation was used to isolate PBMCs, with at least 7 million per sample. Total RNA, at least 6 micrograms per sample, was extracted from PBMCs with Trizol reagent. For every donor, an aliquot of PBMCs went through flow cytometry to measure the percentages of naive CD45RAhigh/CD27high T cells. For CDR1 and CDR2, the germline V gene (reference sequence) lists SEHNR and FQNEAQ. Measured from the cysteine to the phenylalanine, the CDR3 is 14 residues long. Just the 42-base CDR3 DNA is kept, in frame starting at base 1. With regard to this clonotype: The antigen it recognizes is unknown. Base qualities are not recorded, but no much larger clone differs from it by a single base.

The sample was also linked to a second study, of T cells of mothers and their children. The second paper states: The donors were nine systemically healthy Caucasian individuals, made up of three mothers and their six children. cDNA synthesis consumed the entire amount of extracted RNA, loaded at approximately 1.6 ug RNA in each 15 ul reaction. In the second PCR, sample barcodes and 2-4 random nucleotides were introduced via the M1S primer. Over 8.5 million TCR beta CDR3 reads were obtained for each mother, and 2.7 million or so reads were obtained for each child. In both related and unrelated pairs, thymic selection shapes the output of TCR recombination in a similar way, with inherited differences having only a minor effect. Normalized repertoire overlap was always found to be slightly, but never significantly, higher in related mother-child pairs than in unrelated mother-child pairs. Persistent microchimeric T cell clones were not detected, at a sensitivity of about 100 clones per million clonotypes. Deep NGS was used in the study to compare the TCR beta repertoires of mothers and children and to look for features that separate related mother-child pairs from unrelated individuals. The mean age was 40 +/- 4 years for the mothers and about 10 +/- 4 years for the children. After adapters were ligated using NEBNext reagents, the libraries underwent 100+100 nt paired-end sequencing on an Illumina HiSeq 2000. Mother and child libraries were prepared a month apart and sequenced in separate runs to prevent cross-contamination. Between roughly 500,000 and 2,300,000 distinct TCR beta clonotypes were identified per donor. Naive TCR beta clonotypes were estimated from low-frequency clonotypes matched to each donor's FACS-determined naive share, without sorting.

The V and J segments used are TRBV7-9 and TRBJ2-5; 8 middle bases align to TRBD2. The J call may be incorrect, as the DNA end agrees better with TRBJ2-7. The sequenced sample was blood. The receptor was isolated from a boy aged 2 to 9 in good health. The nucleotide sequence reads as follows: TGTGCCAGCAGCTTAAGTAGCGGGATTGGCGAGCAGTACTTC. Translated, it gives CASSLSSGIGEQYF.